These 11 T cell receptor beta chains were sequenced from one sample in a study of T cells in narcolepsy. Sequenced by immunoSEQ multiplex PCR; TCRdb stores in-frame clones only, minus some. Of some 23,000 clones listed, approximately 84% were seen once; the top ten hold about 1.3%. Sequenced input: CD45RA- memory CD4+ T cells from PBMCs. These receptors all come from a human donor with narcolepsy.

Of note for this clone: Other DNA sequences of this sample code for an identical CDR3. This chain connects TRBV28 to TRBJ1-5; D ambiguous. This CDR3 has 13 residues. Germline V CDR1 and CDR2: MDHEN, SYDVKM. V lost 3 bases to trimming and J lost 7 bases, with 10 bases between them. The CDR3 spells CASSFGVRQPQHF. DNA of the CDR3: TGTGCCAGCAGTTTCGGGGTCCGGCAGCCCCAGCATTTT.

For the CDR3, the DNA is TGTGCCAGTAGTCCGTCTAGCGGGAACTTGGAGACCCAGTACTTC. This sequence encodes CASSPSSGNLETQYF. This chain uses TRBV19 with TRBJ2-5; 9 bases line up with TRBD2. The J segment lost 5 bases and the V segment lost 5 bases, leaving 9 bases of the junction unmatched. Germline V gene data show CDR1 as LNHDA and CDR2 as SQIVND (reference sequence). The CDR3 has 15 amino acids.

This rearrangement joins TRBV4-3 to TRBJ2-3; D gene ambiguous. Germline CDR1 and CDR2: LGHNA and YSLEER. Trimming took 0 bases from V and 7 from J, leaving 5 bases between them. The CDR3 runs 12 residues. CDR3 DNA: TGCGCCAGCAGCCAAGATCTTAATACGCAGTATTTT. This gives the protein CASSQDLNTQYF.

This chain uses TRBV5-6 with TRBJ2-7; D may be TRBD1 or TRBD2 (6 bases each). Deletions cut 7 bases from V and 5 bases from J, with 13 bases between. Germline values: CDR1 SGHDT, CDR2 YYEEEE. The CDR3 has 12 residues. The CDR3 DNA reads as TGTGCCAGCCGATTGGGGGGCGACGAGCAGTACTTC. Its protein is CASRLGGDEQYF.

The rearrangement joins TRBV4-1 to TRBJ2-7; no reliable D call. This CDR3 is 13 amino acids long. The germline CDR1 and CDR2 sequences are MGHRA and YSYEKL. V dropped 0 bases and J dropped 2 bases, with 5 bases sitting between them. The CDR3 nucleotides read TGCGCCAGCAGCCAAGATCACCCCTACGAGCAGTACTTC. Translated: CASSQDHPYEQYF.

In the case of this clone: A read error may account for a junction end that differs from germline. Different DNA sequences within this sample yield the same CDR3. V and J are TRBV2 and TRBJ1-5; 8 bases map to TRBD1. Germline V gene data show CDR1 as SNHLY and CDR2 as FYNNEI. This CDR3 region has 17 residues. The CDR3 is CASSATQTGVGNQPQHF. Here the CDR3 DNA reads TGTGCCAGCAGTGCCACTCAGACAGGGGTTGGCAATCAGCCTCAGCATTTT.

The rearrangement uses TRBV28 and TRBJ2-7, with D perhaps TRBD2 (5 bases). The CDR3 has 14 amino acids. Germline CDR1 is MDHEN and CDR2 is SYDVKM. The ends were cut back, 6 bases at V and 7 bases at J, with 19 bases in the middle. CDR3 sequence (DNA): TGTGCCAGCAGCCCTGGGAGCCTCGCCCGTGAGCAGTACTTC. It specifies CASSPGSLAREQYF.

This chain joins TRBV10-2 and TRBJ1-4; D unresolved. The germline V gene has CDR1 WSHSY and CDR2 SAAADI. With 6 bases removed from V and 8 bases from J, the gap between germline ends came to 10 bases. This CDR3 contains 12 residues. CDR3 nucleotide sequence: TGCGCCAGCAGCAGTTCACGGGAAAAACTGTTTTTT. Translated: CASSSSREKLFF.

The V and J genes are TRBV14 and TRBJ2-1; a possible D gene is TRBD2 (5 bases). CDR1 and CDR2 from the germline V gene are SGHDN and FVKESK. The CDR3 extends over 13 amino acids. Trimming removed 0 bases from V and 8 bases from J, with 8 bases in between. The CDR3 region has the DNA TGTGCCAGCAGCCAAGATCCGAGGGATGAGCAGTTCTTC. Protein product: CASSQDPRDEQFF.

CDR3 amino acids: CASSLTGGPQHF. DNA of the CDR3: TGTGCCAGCAGCCTCACCGGGGGGCCCCAGCATTTT. This chain joins TRBV7-2 and TRBJ1-5; TRBD1 might be the D (5 bases). This CDR3 has 12 residues. V shed 5 bases and J shed 9 bases, with 11 bases lying between them. Germline lookup yields CDR1 SGHTA and CDR2 FQGNSA.

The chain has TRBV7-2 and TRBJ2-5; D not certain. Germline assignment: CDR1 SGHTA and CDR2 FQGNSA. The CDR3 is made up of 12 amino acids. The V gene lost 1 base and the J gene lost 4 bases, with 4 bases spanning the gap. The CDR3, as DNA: TGTGCCAGCAGCTTAGTTACAGAGACCCAGTACTTC. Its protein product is CASSLVTETQYF.